This TCR beta chain was profiled in a study of OX40 agonist ivuxolimab in advanced cancers. The germline CDR1 and CDR2 sequences are MNHEY and SVGAGI. V lost 6 bases and J lost 2; bases outside the gene matches: 3. The CDR3 sequence is 14 residues long. Only a few counts were recorded for this clone. Assay used: immunoSEQ multiplex PCR; TCRdb lists only in-frame clones, some missing. The sample has about 24,000 clones; over 80% are singletons. The chain is built from TRBV6-5 and TRBJ1-5; the match to TRBD1 covers 8 bases. The source of this sequence is an adult with an advanced solid tumor such as melanoma, head and neck, liver or kidney cancer. The sample here was CD4+ or CD8+ T cells sorted from blood, taken in a trial of the OX40 agonist ivuxolimab. The chain's CDR3 is CASRRTGRNQPQHF. The CDR3 nucleotides are TGTGCCAGCAGAAGGACAGGGCGCAATCAGCCCCAGCATTTT.